This entry lists 18 T cell receptor beta chains sequenced from one sample in a study of T cell changes during pregnancy in multiple sclerosis. The table came from immunoSEQ multiplex PCR; TCRdb's copy has only in-frame clones and leaves some out. The table records 80,000 to 100,000 clones, 91% of them present only once. Sequencing was performed on peripheral blood, taken after pregnancy. Source of these receptors: a female donor in good health, enrolled as a control in a pregnancy study.

This clone was seen only once. The chain combines TRBV18 with TRBJ1-4, with 8 nucleotides matching TRBD1. Germline values: CDR1 KGHSH, CDR2 LQKENI. This CDR3 region has 17 residues. With V trimmed by 4 bases and J by 1 base, 8 bases remained unmatched. The CDR3 spells CASSLGQGSLTNEKLFF. The CDR3 region has the DNA TGTGCCAGCTCACTCGGACAGGGCAGCTTAACTAATGAAAAACTGTTTTTT.

The chain uses TRBV27 and TRBJ1-6; D ambiguous. CDR3 length equals 14 residues. The germline CDR1 and CDR2 sequences are MNHEY and SMNVEV (reference sequence). Trimming pared 5 bases from V and 5 bases from J, leaving 10 bases between. The CDR3 is CASSPRSDNSPLHF. CDR3 DNA sequence: TGTGCCAGCAGTCCCCGGAGTGATAATTCACCCCTCCACTTT.

V and J are TRBV7-9 and TRBJ1-5, with 7 bases lining up with TRBD1. CDR3 length: 14 residues. The V gene end was trimmed by 1 base and the J gene end by 6 bases; junction bases not matched to a gene: 3. CDR1 and CDR2 from the germline V gene are SEHNR and FQNEAQ (reference sequence). The CDR3 DNA sequence: TGTGCCAGCAGCTTAGGGGCAGGGGGTCAGCCCCAGCATTTT. It is translated as CASSLGAGGQPQHF.

The chain recombines TRBV2 with TRBJ2-5; D is uncertain. V lost 8 bases and J lost 1, with 14 bases in between. Germline CDR1 reads SNHLY; CDR2 reads FYNNEI. The CDR3 length is 14 residues. The CDR3 region is CASALTLVQETQYF. Written as DNA, the CDR3 is TGTGCCAGCGCCCTGACACTGGTCCAAGAGACCCAGTACTTC. Based on the CDR3 plus reference TRBV2 and TRBJ2-5, the full variable domain is EPEVTQTPSHQVTQMGQEVILRCVPISNHLYFYWYRQILGQKVEFLVSFYNNEISEKSEIFDDQFSVERPDGSNFTLKIRSTKLEDSAMYFCASALTLVQETQYFGPGTRLLVL.

This chain connects TRBV5-1 to TRBJ2-3, with 7 bases identical to TRBD1. This CDR3 has 16 residues. CDR1 is SGHRS and CDR2 is YFSETQ in the germline V gene. V shed 4 bases and J 6 bases; nucleotides not matched to a gene: 14. The CDR3 bases are TGCGCCAGCAGCCCTCGACAGGGAACAATACGGGATACGCAGTATTTT. Its protein is CASSPRQGTIRDTQYF.

The V and J genes are TRBV7-2 and TRBJ2-2, with a possible D match to TRBD1 (5 bases). Germline-derived CDR1 and CDR2 are SGHTA and FQGNSA. V was shortened by 7 bases and J by 6 bases, with 21 bases between the two germline ends. The CDR3 has 16 residues. The CDR3 coding sequence is TGTGCCAGCACCTTGACAGTGGCGATTCGTCCCGGGGAGCTGTTTTTT. Its protein is CASTLTVAIRPGELFF.

J is TRBJ1-5 and V is TRBV28; D may be TRBD1 (6 bases). Trimming left V 1 base short and J 6 bases short, with 16 bases between. The CDR3 totals 16 residues. CDR1 and CDR2 from the germline V gene are MDHEN and SYDVKM. The CDR3 DNA sequence: TGTGCCAGCAGTTTATTCCTTCGGGGACATAGTCAGCCCCAGCATTTT. This codes for CASSLFLRGHSQPQHF. The full variable domain, completed using reference TRBV28 and TRBJ1-5, is DVKVTQSSRYLVKRTGEKVFLECVQDMDHENMFWYRQDPGLGLRLIYFSYDVKMKEKGDIPEGYSVSREKKERFSLILESASTNQTSMYLCASSLFLRGHSQPQHFGDGTRLSIL.

V gene TRBV21-1 combines with J gene TRBJ2-6; TRBD1 reflects the table's D call only, with no check against the DNA. TRBV21-1 is a listed pseudogene. The CDR3 totals 17 residues. The CDR3 region is CASSKLTGGSGANVLTF. DNA of the CDR3: TGTGCCAGCAGCAAGCTTACAGGGGGGAGTGGGGCCAACGTCCTGACTTTC.

This clone was observed once. V is TRBV5-6 and J is TRBJ2-3, with TRBD2 matching over 7 bases. The CDR3 totals 15 residues. Trimming at V came to 6 bases and at J to 6 bases, leaving 13 bases not matched to a gene. Germline V gene sequence: CDR1 SGHDT, CDR2 YYEEEE. CDR3 DNA sequence: TGTGCCAGCATTAATAGGGACTATCATCCGGATACGCAGTATTTT. It is translated as CASINRDYHPDTQYF.

This sequence joins TRBV11-2 and TRBJ2-7, with TRBD2 as a possible D gene (7 bases). Germline V gives CDR1 SGHAT, CDR2 FQNNGV. The V end was cut by 4 bases, the J end by 3 bases, with 19 bases between. The CDR3 contains 16 residues. CDR3 loop: CASSSKEGGKGYEQYF. CDR3 coding DNA: TGTGCCAGCAGCTCAAAAGAGGGGGGGAAGGGCTACGAGCAGTACTTC.

V gene TRBV2 combines with J gene TRBJ1-2; maybe TRBD1 (6 bases). Germline V lookup: CDR1 SNHLY, CDR2 FYNNEI. This CDR3 contains 12 residues. The V end was cut by 10 bases, the J end by 0 bases, with 9 bases between. The chain's CDR3 is CATRQANYGYTF. The CDR3 DNA is TGTGCCACCAGACAGGCTAACTATGGCTACACCTTC.

This clone was seen only once. The V and J genes are TRBV5-1 and TRBJ2-1, with D possibly TRBD1 on 6 matching bases. From germline, CDR1 is SGHRS and CDR2 YFSETQ. The CDR3 totals 16 residues. V lost 1 base and J 0 bases, leaving 11 bases between the germline ends. The CDR3 sequence is CASSLSRGSSYNEQFF. CDR3 DNA sequence: TGCGCCAGCAGCTTGAGCAGGGGAAGCTCCTACAATGAGCAGTTCTTC.

The chain employs TRBV10-3 and TRBJ2-7; 12 nucleotides align to TRBD1. The junction had 10 bases not matched to a gene; V was cut back by 4 bases and J by 6 bases. Per the germline V gene, CDR1 is ENHRY and CDR2 is SYGVKD. The CDR3 runs to 16 residues. CDR3 region: CAISVGDRGPIAEQYF. In nucleotides, the CDR3 is TGTGCCATCAGTGTCGGGGACAGGGGGCCAATTGCCGAGCAGTACTTC.

The rearrangement uses TRBV7-9 and TRBJ1-1; D is unclear. V was shortened by 5 bases and J by 0 bases, with 10 bases between the two germline ends. The germline gives CDR1 SEHNR, CDR2 FQNEAQ (reference sequence). This CDR3 comprises 14 residues. The CDR3 reads CASSRETLNTEAFF. The CDR3 DNA reads TGTGCCAGCAGCCGGGAGACGCTGAACACTGAAGCTTTCTTT.

The V call is TRBV7-2, the J call TRBJ1-2, with D hard to call. Between the trimmed V and J ends, which lost 7 bases and 4 bases, there was a span of 19 bases. The length of the CDR3 is 15 residues. Germline V gives CDR1 SGHTA, CDR2 FQGNSA. CDR3 sequence reads: CASTQTVTGFYGYTF. CDR3 DNA sequence: TGTGCCAGCACCCAAACAGTGACCGGTTTCTATGGCTACACCTTC.

The chain is built from TRBV4-2 and TRBJ1-2, with D tentatively TRBD1 (6 bases). Germline CDR1 is LGHNA and CDR2 is YNFKEQ. The CDR3 contains 16 residues. Trimming took off 1 base at V and 8 bases at J, with 20 bases between the two ends. The CDR3 bases are TGTGCCAGCAGCCAAGTGGGGGCGGGGGCGAGAGAGGGCTACACCTTC. It yields the protein CASSQVGAGAREGYTF.

This sequence joins TRBV28 and TRBJ2-4; D is undetermined. Trimming stripped 2 bases from V and 9 bases from J, with 20 bases between. Germline V gene lookup returns CDR1 MDHEN and CDR2 SYDVKM. CDR3 length: 16 residues. The CDR3: CASSLGPDIRLSIQYF. The CDR3 DNA is TGTGCCAGCAGTTTAGGGCCCGACATACGATTAAGCATTCAGTACTTC.

The rearrangement links TRBV7-2 to TRBJ2-5; no clear D gene. V was cut by 8 bases and J by 1 base, with 11 bases left in between. This CDR3 contains 13 residues. Germline V lookup: CDR1 SGHTA, CDR2 FQGNSA. The CDR3 bases are TGTGCCAGCGAGCTTAGTCCCCAAGAGACCCAGTACTTC. Its translation: CASELSPQETQYF.